This T cell receptor beta chain was identified during a study of blood T cell repertoires in COVID-19 (dated by TCRdb to the early 2020s). For the study in its entirety: Samples covering the acute and convalescent phases of COVID-19 were provided by collaborators in the United States, Italy and Spain. The material from the prospective study consisted of cDNA or gDNA derived from T cells, B-cell-depleted T cells, or PBMCs. Deeply sampled blood TCRbeta repertoires from subjects exposed to, actively infected with, or recovered from COVID-19 were included in the dataset. A freely available public database, intended as a resource for researchers studying the immune response to SARS-CoV-2, is where the repertoires were released. Samples came from the ongoing ImmuneRACE study (first 160 participants) plus 1,254 subjects from 6 global collaborators. A de-identified subject ID, COVID-19 status, age in years and sex were almost always included in the sample metadata. Where available, HLA class I and class II types were taken from metadata supplied by the sample provider and were not determined by assay-based typing.

Based on the germline V gene (reference sequence), the CDR1 and CDR2 sequences are SGHNT and YYREEE. Its CDR3 holds 13 amino acids, cysteine through phenylalanine. Only the CDR3 part of the read is kept: 39 bases, read in frame from the first base. V and J are truncated by 0 bases and 4 bases respectively, leaving an intervening sequence of 7 bases. The collaborating institutions used their own protocols to collect whole blood in K2EDTA tubes. Collaborator samples were shipped for TCRbeta analysis as frozen whole blood, isolated PBMCs, or DNA extracted from either sample type. The paper's findings and limits, for the study overall: The amount of clinical and demographic metadata varied by source and participant and was provided uncurated.

TCRbeta CDR3 regions were amplified from genomic DNA using the immunoSEQ Assay, a bias-controlled multiplex PCR. In the authors' own workflow: The number of nucleated cells in each sample was estimated from the amplification of reference gene primers within the assay. To quantify the absolute abundance of each unique TCRbeta CDR3 rearrangement, sequence reads were collapsed and filtered. Productive Simpson clonality was computed per sample as the square root of Simpson's diversity index over productive rearrangements. Drawn from immuneACCESS, this table holds only the in-frame rearrangements with V and J called that TCRdb kept. Clones are partly lost; checked studies trace under half to an unresolved V gene and leave the rest unexplained. From that table come the V and J calls and clone size; the DNA was used to work out D and trimming. The sample data list about 35,000 clones, and 70% to 90% of these were observed just once. The ten most abundant clones make up roughly 4.5% of the sample.

This clone was seen more than once but under ten times. Its specific antigen is unknown. The input lacks base qualities; no much larger clone sits a single base away. Sequencing was done on a sample of peripheral blood. This receptor chain uses TRBV5-4 and TRBJ2-5; confidence is insufficient to name the D gene. This sequence was found in a woman in her 70s with active COVID-19. The CDR3 protein: CASSLEFRETQYF. The DNA sequence is TGTGCCAGCAGCTTGGAATTTAGAGAGACCCAGTACTTC.